This passage covers 13 T cell receptor beta chains from one sample sequenced in a study of control samples from healthy donors and cancer patients. Method: immunoSEQ multiplex PCR; TCRdb's copy keeps in-frame clones and lacks some. The sample carries 150,000 to 200,000 clones, around 90% recorded once. The specimen was blood. The receptors were sampled from a young man in good health.

J is TRBJ1-1 and V is TRBV10-3, with D uncertain. The CDR3 consists of 13 residues. Trimming stripped 0 bases from V and 1 base from J, with 3 bases between. Germline V gives CDR1 ENHRY, CDR2 SYGVKD. The CDR3 sequence: CAISESGNTEAFF. The CDR3 DNA sequence: TGTGCCATCAGTGAGTCCGGGAACACTGAAGCTTTCTTT.

This clone was picked up a small number of times. This sample also contains other DNA sequences that code for the same CDR3. The rearrangement uses TRBV4-3 and TRBJ2-1; D unresolved. Germline loops: CDR1 LGHNA, CDR2 YSLEER. The CDR3 totals 15 residues. Trimming shortened V by 0 bases and J by 2 bases, and 8 bases separated the two germline ends. The CDR3 region has the DNA TGCGCCAGCAGCCAAGACGGCGGTACCTACAATGAGCAGTTCTTC. The encoded protein is CASSQDGGTYNEQFF.

J is TRBJ2-7 and V is TRBV6-1; TRBD1 matches 8 bases. Germline values: CDR1 MNHNS, CDR2 SASEGT. V lost 3 bases to trimming and J lost 5 bases; unmatched junction nucleotides: 9. The CDR3 consists of 15 residues. The CDR3 coding sequence is TGTGCCAGCAGTGAGGCAAGGGCAGGGGGCAACGAGCAGTACTTC. Protein sequence: CASSEARAGGNEQYF.

The genes are TRBV28 and TRBJ1-5; possibly TRBD1 for D (5 bases). There are 17 residues in the CDR3. Germline V gene sequence: CDR1 MDHEN, CDR2 SYDVKM. The V gene lost 3 bases and the J gene lost 0 bases, with 15 bases spanning the gap. The CDR3 DNA follows: TGTGCCAGCAGTTTCGTCTGGGAGGGGAATAGCAATCAGCCCCAGCATTTT. Translated, it gives CASSFVWEGNSNQPQHF. The whole variable domain, remainder taken from reference TRBV28 and TRBJ1-5, is DVKVTQSSRYLVKRTGEKVFLECVQDMDHENMFWYRQDPGLGLRLIYFSYDVKMKEKGDIPEGYSVSREKKERFSLILESASTNQTSMYLCASSFVWEGNSNQPQHFGDGTRLSIL.

The chain is built from TRBV7-2 and TRBJ1-2; the D is unclear. This CDR3 has 16 residues. Looked up from germline, CDR1 is SGHTA and CDR2 is FQGNSA. Trimming shortened V by 0 bases and J by 7 bases, and 18 bases separated the two germline ends. The CDR3 is CASSLAPLGGGSGYTF. For the CDR3, the DNA is TGTGCCAGCAGCTTAGCTCCCCTGGGAGGTGGAAGTGGCTACACCTTC.

CDR3 nucleotide sequence: TGCGCCAGCAGCCAACTTATCTTAAACAGGGCCACGTTAGGAGTCACTGAAGCTTTCTTT. The encoded protein is CASSQLILNRATLGVTEAFF. The chain combines TRBV4-1 with TRBJ1-1; D is possibly TRBD1 (6 bases). V was cut by 2 bases and J by 4 bases, with 29 bases left in between. The CDR3 is 20 residues long. Germline loops: CDR1 MGHRA, CDR2 YSYEKL.

This sequence joins TRBV28 and TRBJ1-1; no clear D. The CDR3 has 14 residues. Trimming pared 3 bases from V and 6 bases from J, leaving 14 bases between. Germline V lookup: CDR1 MDHEN, CDR2 SYDVKM. The CDR3 here is CASSFNVVRAEAFF. The CDR3 DNA is TGTGCCAGCAGTTTCAACGTGGTGAGGGCTGAAGCTTTCTTT.

The chain carries TRBV5-8 and TRBJ2-2, with 7 bases matching TRBD2. The CDR3 loop spans 15 amino acids. The V gene's germline CDR1 is SGHTS and CDR2 YDEGEE. Losses at the gene ends were 1 base for V and 4 bases for J; bases not matched to a gene: 4. The DNA of the CDR3 is TGTGCCAGCAGCTTGTGGGCGGGAGCCACCGGGGAGCTGTTTTTT. Encoded protein: CASSLWAGATGELFF.

This sequence joins TRBV3-1 (or the pseudogene TRBV3-2) and TRBJ1-6, with 7 bases fitting TRBD1. The V and J ends lost 3 bases and 8 bases, in that order; junction bases with no gene match: 7. Germline CDR1 and CDR2: LGHDT and YNNKEL (reference sequence). The CDR3 has 15 residues. As DNA, the CDR3 is TGTGCCAGCAGCCAGGCCGGGACAGTTTATTCACCCCTCCACTTT. Its protein product is CASSQAGTVYSPLHF.

The V call is TRBV18, the J call TRBJ2-2; TRBD1 matches at 8 bases. CDR1 is KGHSH, CDR2 LQKENI, per germline. The CDR3 runs 17 residues. The V segment lost 1 base and the J segment 6 bases; nucleotides outside the gene matches: 10. CDR3 sequence reads: CASSPRGQGTAPGELFF. DNA of the CDR3: TGTGCCAGCTCACCACGCGGACAGGGAACGGCCCCCGGGGAGCTGTTTTTT.

The chain uses TRBV6-5 and TRBJ2-7, with 7 bases matching TRBD2. Germline CDR1 MNHEY, CDR2 SVGAGI. The CDR3 extends over 14 amino acids. Unmatched junction bases numbered 7, after V lost 2 bases and J lost 6 bases. As DNA, the CDR3 is TGTGCCAGCAGTTACGCGCCGGGAGGTGGCGAGCAGTACTTC. It yields the protein CASSYAPGGGEQYF.

The chain combines TRBV7-2 with TRBJ1-1, with TRBD1 as a possible D gene (6 bases). The CDR3 covers 13 residues. The germline CDR1 and CDR2 sequences are SGHTA and FQGNSA. Trimming left V 6 bases short and J 0 bases short, with 8 bases between. CDR3 nucleotides: TGTGCCAGCAGGGGACACATGAACACTGAAGCTTTCTTT. Translating it yields CASRGHMNTEAFF.

In DNA, the CDR3 is TGTGCCACCAGTGATCCTAAGGGTTTGGATACGCAGTATTTT. Translation gives CATSDPKGLDTQYF. This chain joins TRBV24-1 and TRBJ2-3; the D is unclear. Between the trimmed V and J ends, which lost 3 bases and 6 bases, there was a span of 12 bases. Germline-derived CDR1 and CDR2 are KGHDR and SFDVKD. The CDR3 totals 14 residues.